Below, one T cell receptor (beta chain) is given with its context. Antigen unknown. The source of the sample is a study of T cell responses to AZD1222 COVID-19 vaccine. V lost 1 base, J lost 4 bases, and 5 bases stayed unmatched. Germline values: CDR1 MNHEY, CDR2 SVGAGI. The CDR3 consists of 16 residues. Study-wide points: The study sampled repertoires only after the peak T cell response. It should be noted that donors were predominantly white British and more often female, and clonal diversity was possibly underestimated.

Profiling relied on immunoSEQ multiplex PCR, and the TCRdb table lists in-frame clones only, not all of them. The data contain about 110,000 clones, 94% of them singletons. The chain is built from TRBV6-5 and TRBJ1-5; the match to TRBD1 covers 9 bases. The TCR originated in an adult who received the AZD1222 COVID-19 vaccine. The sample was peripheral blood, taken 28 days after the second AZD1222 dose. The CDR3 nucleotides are TGTGCCAGCAGTTACTTATCCGACAGGGGGAATCAGCCCCAGCATTTT. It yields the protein CASSYLSDRGNQPQHF.